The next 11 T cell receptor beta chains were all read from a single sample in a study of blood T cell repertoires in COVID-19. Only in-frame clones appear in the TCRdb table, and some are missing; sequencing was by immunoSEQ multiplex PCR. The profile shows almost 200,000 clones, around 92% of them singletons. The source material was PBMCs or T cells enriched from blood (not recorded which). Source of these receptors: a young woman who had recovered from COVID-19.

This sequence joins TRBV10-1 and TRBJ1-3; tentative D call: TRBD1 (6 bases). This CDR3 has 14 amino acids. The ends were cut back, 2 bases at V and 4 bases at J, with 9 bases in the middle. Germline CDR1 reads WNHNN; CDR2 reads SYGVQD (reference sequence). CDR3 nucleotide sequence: TGCGCCAGCAGTGAGGGTACAGGGGGAAACACCATATATTTT. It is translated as CASSEGTGGNTIYF.

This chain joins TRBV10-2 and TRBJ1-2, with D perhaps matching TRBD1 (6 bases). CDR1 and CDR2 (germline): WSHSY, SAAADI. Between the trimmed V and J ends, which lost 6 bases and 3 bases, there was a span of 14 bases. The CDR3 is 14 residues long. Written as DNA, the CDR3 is TGCGCCAGCAGCACAGGGCACGTGGACTATGGCTACACCTTC. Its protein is CASSTGHVDYGYTF.

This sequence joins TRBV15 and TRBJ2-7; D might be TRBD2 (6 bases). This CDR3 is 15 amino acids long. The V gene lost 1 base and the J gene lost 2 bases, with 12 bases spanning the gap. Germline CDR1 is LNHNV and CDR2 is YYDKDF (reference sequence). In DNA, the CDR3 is TGTGCCACCAGCAGAGGTCGCGGGGAAGCCTACGAGCAGTACTTC. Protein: CATSRGRGEAYEQYF.

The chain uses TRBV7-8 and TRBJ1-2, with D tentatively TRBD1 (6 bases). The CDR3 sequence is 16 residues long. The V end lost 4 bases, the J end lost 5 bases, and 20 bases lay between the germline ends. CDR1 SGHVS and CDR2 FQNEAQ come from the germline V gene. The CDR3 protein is CASSSEVSPRGYGYTF. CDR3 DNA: TGTGCCAGCAGCTCAGAGGTCTCCCCGAGGGGGTATGGCTACACCTTC.

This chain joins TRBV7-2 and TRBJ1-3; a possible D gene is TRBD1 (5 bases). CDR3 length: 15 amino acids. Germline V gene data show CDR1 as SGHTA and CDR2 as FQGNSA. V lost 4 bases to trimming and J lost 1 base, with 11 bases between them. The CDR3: CASSWTPGSGNTIYF. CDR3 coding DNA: TGTGCCAGCAGCTGGACACCCGGATCTGGAAACACCATATATTTT.

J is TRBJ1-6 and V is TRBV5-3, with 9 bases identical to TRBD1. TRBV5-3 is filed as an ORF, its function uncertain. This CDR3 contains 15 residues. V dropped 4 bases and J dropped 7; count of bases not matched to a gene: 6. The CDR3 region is CARSSRDRDNSPLHF. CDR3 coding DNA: TGTGCCAGAAGCAGCCGGGACAGGGACAATTCACCCCTCCACTTT.

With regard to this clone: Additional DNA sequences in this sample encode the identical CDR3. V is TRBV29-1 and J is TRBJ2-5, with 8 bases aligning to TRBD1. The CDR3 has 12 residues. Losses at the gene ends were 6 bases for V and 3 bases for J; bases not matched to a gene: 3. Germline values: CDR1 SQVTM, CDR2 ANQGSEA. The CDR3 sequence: CSVGQGEETQYF. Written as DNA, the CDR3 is TGCAGCGTCGGACAGGGCGAAGAGACCCAGTACTTC.

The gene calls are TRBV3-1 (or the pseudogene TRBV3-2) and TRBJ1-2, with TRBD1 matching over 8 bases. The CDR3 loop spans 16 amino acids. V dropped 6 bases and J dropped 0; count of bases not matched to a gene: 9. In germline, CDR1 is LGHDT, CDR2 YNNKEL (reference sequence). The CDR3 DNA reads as TGTGCCAGCAGTCCTCAGGGGGCTCGTGCTAACTATGGCTACACCTTC. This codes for CASSPQGARANYGYTF.

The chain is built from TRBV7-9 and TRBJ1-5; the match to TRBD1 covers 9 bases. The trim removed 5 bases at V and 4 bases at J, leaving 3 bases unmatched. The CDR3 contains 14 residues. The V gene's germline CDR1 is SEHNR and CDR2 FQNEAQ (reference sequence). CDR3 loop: CASSPGTGNQPQHF. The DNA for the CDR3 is TGTGCCAGCAGCCCCGGGACAGGGAATCAGCCCCAGCATTTT.

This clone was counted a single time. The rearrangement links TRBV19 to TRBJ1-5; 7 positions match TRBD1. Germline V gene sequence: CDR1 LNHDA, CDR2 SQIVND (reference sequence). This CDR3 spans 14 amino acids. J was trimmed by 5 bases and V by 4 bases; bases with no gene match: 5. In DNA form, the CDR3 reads TGTGCCAGTAGTACGACAGGGTTGTATCAGCCCCAGCATTTT. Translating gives CASSTTGLYQPQHF.

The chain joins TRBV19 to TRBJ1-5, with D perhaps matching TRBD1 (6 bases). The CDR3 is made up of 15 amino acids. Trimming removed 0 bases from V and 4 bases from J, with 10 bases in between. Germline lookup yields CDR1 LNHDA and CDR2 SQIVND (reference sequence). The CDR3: CASSIEGGRNQPQHF. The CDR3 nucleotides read TGTGCCAGTAGTATAGAGGGGGGGCGGAATCAGCCCCAGCATTTT.